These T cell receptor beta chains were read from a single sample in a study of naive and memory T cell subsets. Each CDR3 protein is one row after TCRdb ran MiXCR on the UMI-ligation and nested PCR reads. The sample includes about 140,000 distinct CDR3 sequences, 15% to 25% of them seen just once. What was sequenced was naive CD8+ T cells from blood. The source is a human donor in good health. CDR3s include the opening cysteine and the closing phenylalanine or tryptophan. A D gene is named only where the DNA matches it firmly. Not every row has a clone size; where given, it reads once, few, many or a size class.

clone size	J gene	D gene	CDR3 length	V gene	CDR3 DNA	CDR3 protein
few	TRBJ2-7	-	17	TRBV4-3	TGCGCCAGCAGCCAAGATCAATCCCAGGGGGGTTTCTACGAGCAGTACTTC	CASSQDQSQGGFYEQYF
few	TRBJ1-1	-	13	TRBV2	TGTGCCAGCAGTTGGCTGGAGGGTGGGGAAGCTTTCTTT	CASSWLEGGEAFF
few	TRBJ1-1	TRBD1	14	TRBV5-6	TGTGCCAGCAGCTTCGGACAGGGAGGGACTGAAGCTTTCTTT	CASSFGQGGTEAFF
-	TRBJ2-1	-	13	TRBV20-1	TGCAGTGCTACTAGCCCCACCTACAATGAGCAGTTCTTC	CSATSPTYNEQFF
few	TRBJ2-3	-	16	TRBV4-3	TGCGCCAGCAGCCAAGCGGGGGAGATTAGCACAGATACGCAGTATTTT	CASSQAGEISTDTQYF
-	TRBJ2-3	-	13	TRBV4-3	TGCGCCAGCAGCCAAGAAAGAGAAGATACGCAGTATTTT	CASSQEREDTQYF
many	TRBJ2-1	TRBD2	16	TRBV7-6	TGTGCCAGCAGCTTAAATCAGGGACTACGGGGCAATGAGCAGTTCTTC	CASSLNQGLRGNEQFF
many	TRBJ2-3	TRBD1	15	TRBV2	TGTGCCAGCCTCATGGGGACAGGGGGCGCAGATACGCAGTATTTT	CASLMGTGGADTQYF
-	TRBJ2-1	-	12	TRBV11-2	TGTGCCAGCAGCTCAAACATCAATGAGCAGTTCTTC	CASSSNINEQFF
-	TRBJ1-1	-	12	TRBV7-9	TGTGCCAGCATCTCTGGGGGGCCTGAAGCTTTCTTT	CASISGGPEAFF
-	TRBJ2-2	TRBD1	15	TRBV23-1	TGCGCCAGCACCTGGGGGGACAGGGTCACCGGGGAGCTGTTTTTT	CASTWGDRVTGELFF
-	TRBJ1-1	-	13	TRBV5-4	TGTGCCAGCAGTACGTCCAGGAACACTGAAGCTTTCTTT	CASSTSRNTEAFF
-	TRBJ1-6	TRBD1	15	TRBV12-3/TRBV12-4	TGTGCCAGCAGTTTGACAGGGGGCTCGGGTTCACCCCTCCACTTT	CASSLTGGSGSPLHF
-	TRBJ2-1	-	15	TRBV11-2	TGTGCCAGCAGCCGGACGGCGGGGAACTACAATGAGCAGTTCTTC	CASSRTAGNYNEQFF
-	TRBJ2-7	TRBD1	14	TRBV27	TGTGCCAGCAGTCCGTGGACAGGCGTCTACGAGCAGTACTTC	CASSPWTGVYEQYF
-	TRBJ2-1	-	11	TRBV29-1	TGCAGCGTTGGGATGGTAGGGAGCTATTTCTTC	CSVGMVGSYFF
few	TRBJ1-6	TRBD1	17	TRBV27	TGTGCCAGCAGTTTATTATCCGGAGGGACAGGAAATTCACCCCTCCACTTT	CASSLLSGGTGNSPLHF
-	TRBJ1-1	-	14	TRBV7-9	TGTGCCAGCAGCTTTGGGGGTGGGGACACTGAAGCTTTCTTT	CASSFGGGDTEAFF
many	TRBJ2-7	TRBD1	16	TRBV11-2	TGTGCCAGCAGTGAGGGACAGGCCATCCCGAACTACGAGCAGTACTTC	CASSEGQAIPNYEQYF
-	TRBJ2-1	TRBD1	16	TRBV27	TGTGCCAGTCGGGCAGGGGGCCACAGGTATTACAATGAGCAGTTCTTC	CASRAGGHRYYNEQFF
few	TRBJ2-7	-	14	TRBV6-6	TGTGCCAGCAGTTACGGCAGGGCAGATTACGAGCAGTACTTC	CASSYGRADYEQYF
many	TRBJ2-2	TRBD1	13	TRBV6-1	TGTGCCAGCAGTGGGACAGGCACCGGGGAGCTGTTTTTT	CASSGTGTGELFF
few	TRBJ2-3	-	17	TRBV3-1	TGTGCCAGCAGCCAAGATTCCCCGGGAACATACACAGATACGCAGTATTTT	CASSQDSPGTYTDTQYF
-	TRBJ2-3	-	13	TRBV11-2	TGTGCCAGCAGCTTAAGCGTGACAGATACGCAGTATTTT	CASSLSVTDTQYF
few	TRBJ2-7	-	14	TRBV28	TGTGCCAGCAGTGGGGGACGCGGTTTCTACGAGCAGTACTTC	CASSGGRGFYEQYF
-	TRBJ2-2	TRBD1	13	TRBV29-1	TGCAGCGCTGGGACAGCTAGCCCCGGGGAGCTGTTTTTT	CSAGTASPGELFF
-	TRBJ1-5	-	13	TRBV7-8	TGTGCCAGCAGCTGGGAAGGGAATCAGCCCCAGCATTTT	CASSWEGNQPQHF
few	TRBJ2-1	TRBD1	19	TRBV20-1	TGCAGTGCTAGAGTCTATATTCCTACAGGGGGCGCATTTATGGATGAGCAGTTCTTC	CSARVYIPTGGAFMDEQFF
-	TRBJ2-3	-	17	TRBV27	TGTGCCAGCACCCCCGGAGTTCCGGGATCAGGAACAGATACGCAGTATTTT	CASTPGVPGSGTDTQYF
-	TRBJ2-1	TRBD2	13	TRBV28	TGTGCCAGCAGTCACCCGGGACTAGCGGGCCAGTTCTTC	CASSHPGLAGQFF
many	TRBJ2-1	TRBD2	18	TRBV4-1	TGCGCCAGCAGCCATAGGCCCCCAGCGGGAGATCTCTACAATGAGCAGTTCTTC	CASSHRPPAGDLYNEQFF
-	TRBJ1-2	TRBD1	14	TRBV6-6	TGTGCCAGCAGTTCCCGGGACAGGGTAGGGGGCTACACCTTC	CASSSRDRVGGYTF
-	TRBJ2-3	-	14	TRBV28	TGTGCCAGCAGTTTAGCCCAGGTCACAGATACGCAGTATTTT	CASSLAQVTDTQYF
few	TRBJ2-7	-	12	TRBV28	TGTGCCAGCCACATGGAGGGGCGGGAGCAGTACTTC	CASHMEGREQYF
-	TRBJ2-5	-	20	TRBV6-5	TGTGCCAGCAGGTCCCTAGGGGGGCGGTTTCCTTCGGAAAGTCAAGAGACCCAGTACTTC	CASRSLGGRFPSESQETQYF